A selection of T cell receptor beta chains follows, all from one sample in a study of blood T cell repertoires in COVID-19. The assay was immunoSEQ multiplex PCR, and TCRdb's table has in-frame clones only and misses some. The sample consists of 50,000 to 65,000 clones, nearly 90% of them appearing once. Sequenced sample: peripheral blood. The receptors shown here come from a man in his forties or fifties with active COVID-19. CDR3s include the opening cysteine and the closing phenylalanine or tryptophan. The order of the fields is CDR3 protein, CDR3 DNA, J gene, D gene, clone size, V gene. D genes are given only for firm matches. Clone size is stated in some rows and not others, as once, few, many or a class when expanded.

CDR3aa: CAKPPDRATEAFF; CDR3nt: TGTGCCAAACCGCCGGACAGGGCCACTGAAGCTTTCTTT; j_gene: TRBJ1-1; d_gene: TRBD1; abundance: NA; v_gene: TRBV6-5
CDR3aa: CSVGGLAGGEQYF; CDR3nt: TGCAGCGTTGGGGGACTAGCGGGGGGAGAGCAGTACTTC; j_gene: TRBJ2-7; d_gene: TRBD2; abundance: NA; v_gene: TRBV29-1
CDR3aa: CASSQRGGTEAFF; CDR3nt: TGTGCCAGCAGCCAAAGGGGAGGCACTGAAGCTTTCTTT; j_gene: TRBJ1-1; d_gene: NA; abundance: NA; v_gene: TRBV12-3/TRBV12-4
CDR3aa: CASSLDMNTEAFF; CDR3nt: TGTGCCAGCAGCTTAGACATGAACACTGAAGCTTTCTTT; j_gene: TRBJ1-1; d_gene: NA; abundance: NA; v_gene: TRBV7-3
CDR3aa: CASSLKNIQYF; CDR3nt: TGTGCCAGCAGCCTGAAAAACATTCAGTACTTC; j_gene: TRBJ2-4; d_gene: NA; abundance: NA; v_gene: TRBV2
CDR3aa: CAWSRGGNDTEAFF; CDR3nt: TGTGCCTGGAGTCGGGGAGGGAATGACACTGAAGCTTTCTTT; j_gene: TRBJ1-1; d_gene: NA; abundance: NA; v_gene: TRBV30
CDR3aa: CASSPVRRERRRNTEAFF; CDR3nt: TGTGCCAGCAGTCCGGTACGGCGGGAGAGAAGAAGGAACACTGAAGCTTTCTTT; j_gene: TRBJ1-1; d_gene: NA; abundance: NA; v_gene: TRBV6-2/TRBV6-3
CDR3aa: CASSHHRDRGDEQYF; CDR3nt: TGTGCCAGCAGCCATCACCGGGACAGGGGGGACGAGCAGTACTTC; j_gene: TRBJ2-7; d_gene: TRBD1; abundance: NA; v_gene: TRBV11-2
CDR3aa: CASSQGQGANNEQFF; CDR3nt: TGCGCCAGCAGCCAAGGACAGGGGGCAAACAATGAGCAGTTCTTC; j_gene: TRBJ2-1; d_gene: TRBD1; abundance: NA; v_gene: TRBV4-1
CDR3aa: CASSPRDSGANVLTF; CDR3nt: TGTGCCAGCAGCCCCAGGGATTCCGGGGCCAACGTCCTGACTTTC; j_gene: TRBJ2-6; d_gene: NA; abundance: NA; v_gene: TRBV5-4
CDR3aa: CAISDSGLAGGTGELFF; CDR3nt: TGTGCCATCAGTGACTCGGGACTAGCGGGGGGAACCGGGGAGCTGTTTTTT; j_gene: TRBJ2-2; d_gene: TRBD2; abundance: NA; v_gene: TRBV10-3
CDR3aa: CASSQEGETGRDTQYF; CDR3nt: TGCGCCAGCAGCCAAGAAGGGGAGACAGGGAGGGATACGCAGTATTTT; j_gene: TRBJ2-3; d_gene: NA; abundance: NA; v_gene: TRBV4-1
CDR3aa: CAISGQGYEQYF; CDR3nt: TGTGCCATCAGTGGACAGGGCTACGAGCAGTACTTC; j_gene: TRBJ2-7; d_gene: TRBD1; abundance: NA; v_gene: TRBV10-3
CDR3aa: CARSLVRGIQDIQYF; CDR3nt: TGTGCCAGAAGCTTGGTCAGGGGGATTCAGGACATTCAGTACTTC; j_gene: TRBJ2-4; d_gene: TRBD1; abundance: NA; v_gene: TRBV5-3
CDR3aa: CASSINTRTGGGQPQHF; CDR3nt: TGTGCCAGTAGTATAAACACCCGGACAGGTGGGGGACAGCCCCAGCATTTT; j_gene: TRBJ1-5; d_gene: TRBD1; abundance: NA; v_gene: TRBV19
CDR3aa: CASSLAGAGGNTIYF; CDR3nt: TGTGCCAGCAGCCTAGCCGGCGCAGGTGGAAACACCATATATTTT; j_gene: TRBJ1-3; d_gene: NA; abundance: NA; v_gene: TRBV11-2
CDR3aa: CASGQRPTVRTQYF; CDR3nt: TGTGCCAGCGGACAGCGACCCACCGTTCGTACGCAGTATTTT; j_gene: TRBJ2-3; d_gene: NA; abundance: once; v_gene: TRBV2
CDR3aa: CASSAVGQGYNEQFF; CDR3nt: TGTGCCAGCAGCGCAGTGGGACAGGGGTACAATGAGCAGTTCTTC; j_gene: TRBJ2-1; d_gene: TRBD1; abundance: NA; v_gene: TRBV9
CDR3aa: CASSPPGGRGETQYF; CDR3nt: TGTGCCAGCAGCCCACCGGGGGGAAGGGGAGAGACCCAGTACTTC; j_gene: TRBJ2-5; d_gene: TRBD2; abundance: once; v_gene: TRBV7-6
CDR3aa: CASSLSRGYGDSNQPQHF; CDR3nt: TGTGCCAGCAGTTTAAGCAGGGGGTACGGAGATAGCAATCAGCCCCAGCATTTT; j_gene: TRBJ1-5; d_gene: TRBD1; abundance: NA; v_gene: TRBV28
CDR3aa: CAISPGQGGNEQFF; CDR3nt: TGTGCCATCTCCCCGGGACAGGGCGGCAATGAGCAGTTCTTC; j_gene: TRBJ2-1; d_gene: TRBD1; abundance: NA; v_gene: TRBV10-3
CDR3aa: CASRALQDSNQPQHF; CDR3nt: TGTGCCAGCAGAGCACTACAGGATAGCAATCAGCCCCAGCATTTT; j_gene: TRBJ1-5; d_gene: NA; abundance: once; v_gene: TRBV27
CDR3aa: CASSQTAAGGHPGSREQYF; CDR3nt: TGCGCCAGCAGCCAGACGGCAGCGGGGGGCCACCCGGGGTCTCGGGAGCAGTACTTC; j_gene: TRBJ2-7; d_gene: TRBD2; abundance: NA; v_gene: TRBV4-1
CDR3aa: CASSDPGGTGEETQYF; CDR3nt: TGTGCCAGCAGTGACCCTGGTGGGACAGGGGAAGAGACCCAGTACTTC; j_gene: TRBJ2-5; d_gene: TRBD1; abundance: NA; v_gene: TRBV6-4
CDR3aa: CASSLGAGPTLPYGYTF; CDR3nt: TGTGCCAGCAGCTTGGGTGCGGGGCCAACACTACCCTATGGCTACACCTTC; j_gene: TRBJ1-2; d_gene: NA; abundance: NA; v_gene: TRBV13
CDR3aa: CAGKPGQGSSSNTEAFF; CDR3nt: TGCGCCGGTAAACCGGGACAGGGATCCTCATCGAACACTGAAGCTTTCTTT; j_gene: TRBJ1-1; d_gene: TRBD1; abundance: NA; v_gene: TRBV10-1
CDR3aa: CASQLLGGTGGYTF; CDR3nt: TGTGCCAGCCAATTACTAGGGGGAACGGGTGGCTACACCTTC; j_gene: TRBJ1-2; d_gene: NA; abundance: NA; v_gene: TRBV6-5
CDR3aa: CASSPQHLRRNTEAFF; CDR3nt: TGTGCCAGCAGCCCTCAGCACCTCCGGAGGAACACTGAAGCTTTCTTT; j_gene: TRBJ1-1; d_gene: NA; abundance: NA; v_gene: TRBV11-2
CDR3aa: CASSAGGRSYNEQFF; CDR3nt: TGTGCCAGCAGCGCGGGAGGCCGATCCTACAATGAGCAGTTCTTC; j_gene: TRBJ2-1; d_gene: TRBD2; abundance: NA; v_gene: TRBV7-3
CDR3aa: CASSLTPRDEQFF; CDR3nt: TGTGCCAGCAGCTTGACCCCCCGGGATGAGCAGTTCTTC; j_gene: TRBJ2-1; d_gene: NA; abundance: NA; v_gene: TRBV5-6
CDR3aa: CASSQGQGAYEQYF; CDR3nt: TGTGCCAGCAGCCAAGGACAGGGGGCTTACGAGCAGTACTTC; j_gene: TRBJ2-7; d_gene: TRBD1; abundance: NA; v_gene: TRBV5-8
CDR3aa: CASSLGGGAEQPQHF; CDR3nt: TGTGCCAGCAGCTTGGGAGGGGGCGCGGAGCAGCCCCAGCATTTT; j_gene: TRBJ1-5; d_gene: TRBD1; abundance: NA; v_gene: TRBV5-6
CDR3aa: CASHDRGRWEKLFF; CDR3nt: TGTGCCAGCCACGACAGGGGCCGTTGGGAAAAACTGTTTTTT; j_gene: TRBJ1-4; d_gene: TRBD1; abundance: NA; v_gene: TRBV6-7
CDR3aa: CASFTVQGLGGYTF; CDR3nt: TGTGCCAGCTTCACGGTACAGGGTCTGGGGGGCTACACCTTC; j_gene: TRBJ1-2; d_gene: NA; abundance: NA; v_gene: TRBV6-5
CDR3aa: CASSTGLAGRTDTQYF; CDR3nt: TGCGCCAGCAGCACGGGGCTAGCGGGGCGCACAGATACGCAGTATTTT; j_gene: TRBJ2-3; d_gene: TRBD2; abundance: NA; v_gene: TRBV5-1
CDR3aa: CASTGVGQGPDTQYF; CDR3nt: TGTGCCAGCACCGGAGTGGGACAGGGCCCAGATACGCAGTATTTT; j_gene: TRBJ2-3; d_gene: TRBD1; abundance: once; v_gene: TRBV7-9
CDR3aa: CASSPGTGVGYTF; CDR3nt: TGTGCCAGCTCACCAGGGACAGGGGTCGGCTACACCTTC; j_gene: TRBJ1-2; d_gene: TRBD1; abundance: NA; v_gene: TRBV18
CDR3aa: CASSNNNEKLFF; CDR3nt: TGTGCCAGTAGTAACAATAATGAAAAACTGTTTTTT; j_gene: TRBJ1-4; d_gene: NA; abundance: NA; v_gene: TRBV19
CDR3aa: CASSAEQRENYGYAF; CDR3nt: TGTGCCAGCTCCGCAGAACAGAGGGAGAACTATGGCTACGCCTTC; j_gene: TRBJ1-2; d_gene: NA; abundance: NA; v_gene: TRBV18
CDR3aa: CASSPRPDTQYF; CDR3nt: TGTGCCAGCAGCCCGAGGCCAGATACGCAGTATTTT; j_gene: TRBJ2-3; d_gene: NA; abundance: NA; v_gene: TRBV3-1/TRBV3-2
CDR3aa: CASSVDFGGYTF; CDR3nt: TGTGCCAGCAGCGTAGACTTCGGTGGCTACACCTTC; j_gene: TRBJ1-2; d_gene: NA; abundance: NA; v_gene: TRBV9
CDR3aa: CASSFSDTEAFF; CDR3nt: TGTGCCAGCAGCTTTTCAGACACTGAAGCTTTCTTT; j_gene: TRBJ1-1; d_gene: NA; abundance: NA; v_gene: TRBV7-2
CDR3aa: CASSRGTANYGYTF; CDR3nt: TGCGCCAGCAGCCGAGGGACAGCAAACTATGGCTACACCTTC; j_gene: TRBJ1-2; d_gene: TRBD1; abundance: NA; v_gene: TRBV5-1
CDR3aa: CASRQSSYNEQFF; CDR3nt: TGTGCCAGCAGACAGAGCTCCTACAATGAGCAGTTCTTC; j_gene: TRBJ2-1; d_gene: NA; abundance: NA; v_gene: TRBV3-1/TRBV3-2
CDR3aa: CASSLGGSNTEAFF; CDR3nt: TGCGCCAGCAGCTTGGGAGGGTCGAACACTGAAGCTTTCTTT; j_gene: TRBJ1-1; d_gene: NA; abundance: NA; v_gene: TRBV5-1
CDR3aa: CASSTPSRANVLTF; CDR3nt: TGTGCCAGCAGCACTCCCTCAAGGGCCAACGTCCTGACTTTC; j_gene: TRBJ2-6; d_gene: NA; abundance: NA; v_gene: TRBV9
CDR3aa: CASSIGVFRQPQHF; CDR3nt: TGTGCCAGTAGTATCGGGGTCTTTCGTCAGCCCCAGCATTTT; j_gene: TRBJ1-5; d_gene: NA; abundance: NA; v_gene: TRBV19
CDR3aa: CASSAQSGGPYNEQFF; CDR3nt: TGTGCCAGCAGTGCTCAATCGGGGGGGCCGTACAATGAGCAGTTCTTC; j_gene: TRBJ2-1; d_gene: TRBD2; abundance: NA; v_gene: TRBV28
CDR3aa: CASSLNTGDTEAFF; CDR3nt: TGTGCCAGCAGCCTTAACACAGGGGACACTGAAGCTTTCTTT; j_gene: TRBJ1-1; d_gene: TRBD1; abundance: NA; v_gene: TRBV4-2
CDR3aa: CARSDSLGNTIYF; CDR3nt: TGTGCCCGCTCCGACAGCCTCGGGAACACCATATATTTT; j_gene: TRBJ1-3; d_gene: NA; abundance: NA; v_gene: TRBV30
CDR3aa: CASSRGGETQPQHF; CDR3nt: TGTGCCAGCAGTCGCGGGGGTGAGACTCAGCCCCAGCATTTT; j_gene: TRBJ1-5; d_gene: NA; abundance: NA; v_gene: TRBV6-5
CDR3aa: CASSTNRGRNQPQHF; CDR3nt: TGTGCCAGCAGCACCAACAGGGGTCGCAATCAGCCCCAGCATTTT; j_gene: TRBJ1-5; d_gene: TRBD1; abundance: NA; v_gene: TRBV6-5
CDR3aa: CASSEPGQNTEAFF; CDR3nt: TGTGCCAGCAGTGAGCCAGGGCAGAACACTGAAGCTTTCTTT; j_gene: TRBJ1-1; d_gene: NA; abundance: NA; v_gene: TRBV6-1